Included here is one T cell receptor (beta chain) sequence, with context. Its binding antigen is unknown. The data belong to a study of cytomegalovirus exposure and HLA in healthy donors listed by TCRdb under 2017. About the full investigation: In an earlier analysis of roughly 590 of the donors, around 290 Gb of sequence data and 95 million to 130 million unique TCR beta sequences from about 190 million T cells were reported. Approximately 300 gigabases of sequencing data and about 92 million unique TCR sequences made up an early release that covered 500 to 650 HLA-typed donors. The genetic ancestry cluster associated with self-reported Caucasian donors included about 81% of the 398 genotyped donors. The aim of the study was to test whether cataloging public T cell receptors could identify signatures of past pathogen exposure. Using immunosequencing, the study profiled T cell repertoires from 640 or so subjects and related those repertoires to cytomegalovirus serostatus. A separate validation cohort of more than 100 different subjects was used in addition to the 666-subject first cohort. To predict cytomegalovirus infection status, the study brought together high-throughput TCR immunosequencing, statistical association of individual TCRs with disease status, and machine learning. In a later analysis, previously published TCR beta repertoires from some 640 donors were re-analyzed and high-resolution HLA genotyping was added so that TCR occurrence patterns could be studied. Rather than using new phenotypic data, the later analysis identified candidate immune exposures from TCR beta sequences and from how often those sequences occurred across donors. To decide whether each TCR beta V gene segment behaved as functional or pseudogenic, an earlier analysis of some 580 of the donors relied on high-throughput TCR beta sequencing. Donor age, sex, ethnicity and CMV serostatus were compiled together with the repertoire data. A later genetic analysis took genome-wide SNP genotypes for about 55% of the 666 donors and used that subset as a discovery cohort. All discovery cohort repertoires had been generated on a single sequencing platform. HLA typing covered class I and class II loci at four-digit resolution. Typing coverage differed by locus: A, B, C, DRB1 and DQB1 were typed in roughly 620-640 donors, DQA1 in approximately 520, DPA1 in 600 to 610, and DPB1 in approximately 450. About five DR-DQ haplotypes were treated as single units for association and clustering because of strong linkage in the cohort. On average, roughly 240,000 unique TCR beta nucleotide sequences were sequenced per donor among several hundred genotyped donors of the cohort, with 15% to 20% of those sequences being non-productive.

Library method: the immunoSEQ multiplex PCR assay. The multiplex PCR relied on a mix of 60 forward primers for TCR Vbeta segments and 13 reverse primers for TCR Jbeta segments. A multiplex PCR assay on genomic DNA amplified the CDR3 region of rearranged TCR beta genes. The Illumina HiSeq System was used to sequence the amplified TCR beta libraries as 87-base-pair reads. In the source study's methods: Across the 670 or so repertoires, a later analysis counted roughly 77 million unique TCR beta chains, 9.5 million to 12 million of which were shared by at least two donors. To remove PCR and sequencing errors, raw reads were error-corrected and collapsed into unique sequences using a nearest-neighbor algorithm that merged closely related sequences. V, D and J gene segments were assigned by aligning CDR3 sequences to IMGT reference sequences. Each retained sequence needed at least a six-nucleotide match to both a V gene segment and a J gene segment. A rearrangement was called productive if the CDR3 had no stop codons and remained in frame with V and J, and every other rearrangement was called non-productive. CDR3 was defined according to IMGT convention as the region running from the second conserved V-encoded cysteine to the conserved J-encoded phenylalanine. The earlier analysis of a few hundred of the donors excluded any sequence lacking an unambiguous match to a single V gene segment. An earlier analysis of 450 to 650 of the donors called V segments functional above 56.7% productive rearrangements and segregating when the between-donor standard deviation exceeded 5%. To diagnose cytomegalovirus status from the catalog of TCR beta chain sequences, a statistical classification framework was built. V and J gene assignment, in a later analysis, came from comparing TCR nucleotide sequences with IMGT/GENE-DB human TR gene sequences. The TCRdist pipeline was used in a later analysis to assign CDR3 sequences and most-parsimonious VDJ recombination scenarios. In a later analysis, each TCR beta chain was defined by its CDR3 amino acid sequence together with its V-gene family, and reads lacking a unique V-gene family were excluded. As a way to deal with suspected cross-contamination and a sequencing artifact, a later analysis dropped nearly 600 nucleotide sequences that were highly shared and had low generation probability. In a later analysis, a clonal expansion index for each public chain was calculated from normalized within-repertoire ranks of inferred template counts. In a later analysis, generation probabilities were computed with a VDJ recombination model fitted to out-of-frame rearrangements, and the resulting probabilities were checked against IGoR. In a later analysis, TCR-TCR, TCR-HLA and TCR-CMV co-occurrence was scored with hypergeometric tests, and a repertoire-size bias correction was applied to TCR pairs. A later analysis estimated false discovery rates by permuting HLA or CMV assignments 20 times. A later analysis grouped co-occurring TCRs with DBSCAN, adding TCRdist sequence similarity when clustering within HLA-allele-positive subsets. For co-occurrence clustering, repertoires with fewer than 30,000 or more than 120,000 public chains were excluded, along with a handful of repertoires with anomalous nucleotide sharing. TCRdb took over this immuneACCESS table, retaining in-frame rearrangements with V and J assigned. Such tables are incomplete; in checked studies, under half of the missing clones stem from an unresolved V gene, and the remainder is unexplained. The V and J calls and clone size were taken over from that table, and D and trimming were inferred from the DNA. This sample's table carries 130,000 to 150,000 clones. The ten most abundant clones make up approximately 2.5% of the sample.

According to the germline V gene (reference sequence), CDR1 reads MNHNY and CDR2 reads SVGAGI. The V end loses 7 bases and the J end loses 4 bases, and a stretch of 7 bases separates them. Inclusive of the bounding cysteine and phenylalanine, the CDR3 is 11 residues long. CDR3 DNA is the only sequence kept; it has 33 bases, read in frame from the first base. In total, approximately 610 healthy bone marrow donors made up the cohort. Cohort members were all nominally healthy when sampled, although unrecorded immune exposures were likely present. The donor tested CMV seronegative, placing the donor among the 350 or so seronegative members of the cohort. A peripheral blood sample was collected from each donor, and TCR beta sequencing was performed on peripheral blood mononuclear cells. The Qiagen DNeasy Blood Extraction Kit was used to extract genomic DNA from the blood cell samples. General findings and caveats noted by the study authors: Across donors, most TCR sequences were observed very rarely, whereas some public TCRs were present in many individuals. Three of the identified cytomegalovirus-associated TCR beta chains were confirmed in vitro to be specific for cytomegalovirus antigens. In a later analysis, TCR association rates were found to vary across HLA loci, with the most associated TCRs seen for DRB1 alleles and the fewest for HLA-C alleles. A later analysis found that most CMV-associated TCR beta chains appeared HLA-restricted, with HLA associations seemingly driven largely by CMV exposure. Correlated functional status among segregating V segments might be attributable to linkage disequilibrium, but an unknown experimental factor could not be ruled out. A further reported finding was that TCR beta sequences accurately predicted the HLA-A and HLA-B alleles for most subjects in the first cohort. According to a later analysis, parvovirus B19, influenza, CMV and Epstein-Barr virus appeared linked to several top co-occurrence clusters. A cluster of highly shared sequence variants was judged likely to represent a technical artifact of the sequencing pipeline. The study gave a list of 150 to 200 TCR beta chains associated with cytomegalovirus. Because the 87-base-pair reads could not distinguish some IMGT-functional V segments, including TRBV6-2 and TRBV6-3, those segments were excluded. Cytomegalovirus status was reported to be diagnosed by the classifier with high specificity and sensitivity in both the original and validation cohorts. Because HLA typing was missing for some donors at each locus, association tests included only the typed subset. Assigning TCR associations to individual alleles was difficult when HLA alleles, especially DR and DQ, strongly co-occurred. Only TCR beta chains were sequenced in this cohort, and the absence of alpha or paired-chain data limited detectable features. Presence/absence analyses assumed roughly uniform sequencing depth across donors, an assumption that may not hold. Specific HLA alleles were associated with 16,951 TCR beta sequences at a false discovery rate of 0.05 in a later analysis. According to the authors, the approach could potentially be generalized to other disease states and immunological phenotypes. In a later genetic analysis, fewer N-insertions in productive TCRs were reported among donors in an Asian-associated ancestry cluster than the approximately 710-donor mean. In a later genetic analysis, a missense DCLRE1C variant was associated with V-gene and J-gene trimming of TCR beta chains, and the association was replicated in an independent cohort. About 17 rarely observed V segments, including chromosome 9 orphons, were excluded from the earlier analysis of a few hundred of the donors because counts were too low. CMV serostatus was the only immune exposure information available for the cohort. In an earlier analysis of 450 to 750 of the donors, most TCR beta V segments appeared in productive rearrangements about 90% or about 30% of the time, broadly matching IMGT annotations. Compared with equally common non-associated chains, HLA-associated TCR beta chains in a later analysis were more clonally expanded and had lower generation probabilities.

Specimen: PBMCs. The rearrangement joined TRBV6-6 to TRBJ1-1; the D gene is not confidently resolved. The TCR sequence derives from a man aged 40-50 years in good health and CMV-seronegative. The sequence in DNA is TGTGCCAGCAATCTAGCCACTGAAGCTTTCTTT. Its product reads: CASNLATEAFF.